This record looks at one T cell receptor (beta chain) sequence and its context. Its binding antigen is unknown. No base-level quality is on record; no much larger clone is a single base apart. This entry belongs to a study of blood T cell repertoires in COVID-19 (dated by TCRdb to 2018 to 2021). General notes on the study: Collaborator samples came from the United States, Italy and Spain and covered acute and convalescent phases of COVID-19. The samples were drawn from two sources: the first 160 participants of the ongoing ImmuneRACE study, and 1,000 to 1,500 subjects contributed by 6 global collaborators. Nearly every sample came with metadata listing a de-identified subject ID, COVID-19 status, age in years and sex. The repertoires were released in a freely available public database meant as a resource for research on the immune response to SARS-CoV-2. The material from the prospective study consisted of cDNA or gDNA derived from T cells, B-cell-depleted T cells, or PBMCs. HLA class I and class II types, where available, came from metadata supplied by the sample provider rather than from assay-based typing. Deeply sampled blood TCRbeta repertoires from subjects exposed to, actively infected with, or recovered from COVID-19 were included in the dataset.

The immunoSEQ Assay, a bias-controlled multiplex PCR, was used to amplify TCRbeta CDR3 regions from genomic DNA. The source study handled its data this way. The number of nucleated cells in each sample was estimated by amplification of reference gene primers within the assay. Sequence reads were collapsed and filtered to measure the absolute abundance of every unique TCRbeta CDR3 rearrangement. For each sample, productive Simpson clonality was calculated by taking the square root of Simpson's diversity index across productive rearrangements. Not all clones reach the TCRdb copy of this immuneACCESS table, which keeps in-frame sequences only. Checked studies attribute under half of the gap to unresolved V genes and leave the rest unexplained. Clonal size and the V and J genes are those of that table, whereas D and trimming came from the DNA. The sample records about 150,000 clones, over 80% of which are singletons. The biggest ten clones account for about 5.7% of the sample.

There are 15 amino acids in the CDR3, from cysteine to phenylalanine inclusive. Only the CDR3 part of the read is kept: 45 bases, read in frame from the first base. V drops 1 base and J drops 2 bases, leaving 12 bases in between. Taken from the germline V gene, the CDR1 and CDR2 loops are SGHAT and FQNNGV. The study at large found these results: How much clinical and demographic metadata was included differed by source and by participant, and the metadata was provided uncurated.

Each collaborating institution followed its own protocols to collect whole blood in K2EDTA tubes. For TCRbeta analysis, collaborators shipped samples as frozen whole blood, isolated PBMCs, or DNA extracted from either of those sample types. The chain is made from TRBV11-2 and TRBJ2-7; tentative D gene TRBD1, with 6 bases matching. Sequenced sample: peripheral blood. The TCR sequence derives from a man aged 80 or over with acute or convalescent COVID-19. The DNA sequence is as follows: TGTGCCAGCAGCTTAGTAGGGACACGACCCTACGAGCAGTACTTC. Translated, this is CASSLVGTRPYEQYF.